This T cell receptor beta chain was sequenced in a study of shared clonotypes between healthy human individuals. Donors included only healthy HIV-negative adults lacking recent acute infections or vaccinations. Partitioning of CD4+ cells yielded a CD45RA+ naive subset and a CD45RA-negative memory subset. CDR1 and CDR2 (germline): GTSNPN, SVGIG (reference sequence). The CDR3 loop spans 13 amino acids. Trimming took 0 bases from V and 7 from J, leaving 13 bases between them. As concerns this clone: Its antigen is currently unknown.

Findings of the study overall: Clonotypes that were shared across a handful of donors made up around 5% of naive CD4 clonotypes.

The table came from immunoSEQ multiplex PCR; TCRdb's copy has only in-frame clones and leaves some out. Of some 2,100,000 clones listed, around 95% are singletons. The TCR originated in a man aged 18 to 30 in good health. Sequenced: naive CD4+ T cells sorted from blood. As for subset: CD45RA+ positively selected. The genes are TRBV30 and TRBJ2-7; D gene unclear. The CDR3 spells CAWSVLRQEEQYF. In DNA, the CDR3 is TGTGCCTGGAGTGTACTCCGTCAGGAAGAGCAGTACTTC.